Sequencing of this T cell receptor beta chain was carried out in a study of graft-versus-host responses after intestinal transplantation. Study details: Transplant types were multivisceral, liver-intestinal, or isolated intestinal. The study gave all recipients anti-thymocyte globulin induction, then tacrolimus and steroids for 2 to 3 years. Whole-study results and caveats: In patients with graft-donor T cell macrochimerism, allograft graft-versus-host to host-versus-graft clonal ratios were high. Recipient bone marrow held GvH clones, some seen earlier in ileum or blood.

The CDR3 consists of 15 residues. Germline loops: CDR1 SGHRS, CDR2 YFSETQ. The V end was cut by 4 bases, the J end by 2 bases, with 15 bases between. Clones were read by immunoSEQ multiplex PCR, and TCRdb kept only the in-frame ones, dropping some. The profile shows fewer than 120,000 clones, around 93% of them singletons. On this clone: No antigen is known for it.

The rearrangement links TRBV5-1 to TRBJ1-2; D gene unclear. The sequencing used unstimulated CD8+ T cells sorted from spleen or lymph node cells, collected before intestinal transplant. This receptor was taken from a human donor who received an intestinal transplant. The CDR3 region is CASSTLPDANYGYTF. The CDR3 coding sequence is TGCGCCAGCAGCACCCTCCCCGACGCGAACTATGGCTACACCTTC.